This T cell receptor (beta chain) originates from a study of control samples from healthy donors and cancer patients. Method: immunoSEQ multiplex PCR; TCRdb's copy keeps in-frame clones and lacks some. The table records approximately 140,000 clones, just under 90% of them present only once. Germline V gene data show CDR1 as MNHEY and CDR2 as SMNVEV (reference sequence). The CDR3 loop spans 15 amino acids. V gave up 3 bases and J gave up 2 bases; unmatched junction bases: 1. The sequenced sample was PBMCs. This receptor was obtained from a middle-aged man with head and neck cancer. The J gene is TRBJ2-7, the V gene TRBV27; TRBD2 aligns across 13 bases. CDR3 protein: CASSFGLAGAYEQYF. Written as DNA, the CDR3 is TGTGCCAGCAGTTTCGGACTAGCGGGGGCCTACGAGCAGTACTTC.